In its sample, the clone carrying this T cell receptor (beta chain) was seen once. This specimen comes from a study of control samples from healthy donors and cancer patients. This CDR3 has 13 residues. Germline CDR1 is SQVTM and CDR2 is ANQGSEA. V lost 6 bases to trimming and J lost 1 base, with 12 bases between them. Clones were sequenced by immunoSEQ multiplex PCR, and TCRdb holds only the in-frame ones, with some missing. This table holds about 54,000 clones, around 95% found once. The sequence derives from a woman in her twenties or thirties in good health. Sequencing used blood. The rearrangement joins TRBV29-1 to TRBJ2-5; D may correspond to TRBD1 or TRBD2 (5 bases each). The CDR3 is CSVYEGFQETQYF. Here the CDR3 DNA reads TGCAGCGTCTATGAGGGGTTCCAAGAGACCCAGTACTTC.